This T cell receptor beta chain came from a study of cytomegalovirus exposure and HLA in healthy donors (dated by TCRdb to about 2017). Background on the whole study: An earlier analysis of under 600 of the donors reported about 250 Gb of sequence data and 100 million to 140 million unique TCR beta sequences from about 179 million T cells. Approximately 310 gigabases of sequencing data and approximately 84 million unique TCR sequences were included in an early release covering about 700 HLA-typed donors. The genetic ancestry cluster associated with self-reported Caucasian donors included 70% to 85% of the 350 to 500 genotyped donors. The study was designed to test whether signatures of past pathogen exposure could be identified by cataloging public T cell receptors. The study profiled the T cell repertoires of under 700 subjects by immunosequencing and related them to cytomegalovirus serostatus. Besides the first cohort of 550 to 750 subjects, a separate validation cohort made up of over 95 different subjects was used. To predict cytomegalovirus infection status, the study brought together high-throughput TCR immunosequencing, statistical association of individual TCRs with disease status, and machine learning. To study patterns of TCR occurrence, a later analysis re-analyzed previously published TCR beta repertoires from 550 to 800 donors and added high-resolution HLA genotyping. The later analysis used no new phenotypic data to find candidate immune exposures, relying instead on TCR beta sequences and their occurrence across donors. To decide whether each TCR beta V gene segment behaved as functional or pseudogenic, an earlier analysis of approximately 620 of the donors relied on high-throughput TCR beta sequencing. Donor age, sex, ethnicity and CMV serostatus were collected together with the repertoire data. In a later genetic analysis, genome-wide SNP genotypes for about 55% of the 666 donors were used, and that subset was treated as a discovery cohort. All discovery cohort repertoires had been generated using a single sequencing platform. Class I and class II HLA loci were covered by the typing at four-digit resolution. Typing coverage differed by locus: A, B, C, DRB1 and DQB1 were typed in roughly 620-630 donors, DQA1 in about 500, DPA1 in nearly 610, and DPB1 in roughly 470. Five DR-DQ haplotypes were treated as single units for association and clustering because of strong linkage in the cohort. Among a few hundred genotyped donors of the cohort, an average of roughly 240,000 unique TCR beta nucleotide sequences were sequenced per donor, roughly a sixth of them non-productive. Overall results and qualifications from the work: Compared with the 666-donor mean, donors in an Asian-associated ancestry cluster had fewer N-insertions in productive TCRs, according to a later genetic analysis. According to a later analysis, most CMV-associated TCR beta chains appeared to be HLA-restricted, and the HLA associations seemed to be driven largely by CMV exposure. When HLA alleles, especially DR and DQ, strongly co-occurred, attributing TCR associations to individual alleles was difficult. In a later analysis, HLA-associated TCR beta chains showed more clonal expansion and lower generation probabilities than non-associated chains that were equally common. Because counts were too low, 15 to 20 rarely observed V segments, including chromosome 9 orphons, were excluded from the earlier analysis of around 590 of the donors. The sequencing pipeline was judged likely to have produced a cluster of highly shared sequence variants as a technical artifact. Most TCR sequences were seen in very few donors, while some public TCRs were found in many individuals. Because the 87-base-pair reads could not distinguish some IMGT-functional V segments, including TRBV6-2 and TRBV6-3, those segments were excluded. It was suggested by the authors that the approach could potentially be generalized to other disease states and immunological phenotypes. In the study, about 150 TCR beta chains were listed as associated with cytomegalovirus. Presence/absence analyses assumed roughly uniform sequencing depth across donors, an assumption that may not hold. In a later analysis, several top co-occurrence clusters were reported to appear linked to parvovirus B19, influenza, CMV and Epstein-Barr virus. The classifier was reported to diagnose cytomegalovirus status with high specificity and sensitivity in both the original and validation cohorts. In this cohort, only TCR beta chains were sequenced, and detectable features were limited by the absence of alpha or paired-chain data. Three of the identified cytomegalovirus-associated TCR beta chains were confirmed in vitro to be specific for cytomegalovirus antigens. Correlated functional status among segregating V segments might reflect linkage disequilibrium, but an unknown experimental factor could not be ruled out. Immune exposure information for the cohort was limited to CMV serostatus. According to a later analysis, TCR association rates differed among HLA loci, with DRB1 alleles showing the most associated TCRs and HLA-C alleles showing the fewest. In an earlier analysis of approximately 590 of the donors, most TCR beta V segments appeared in productive rearrangements about 87% or about 30% of the time, broadly matching IMGT annotations. V-gene and J-gene trimming of TCR beta chains was associated with a missense DCLRE1C variant in a later genetic analysis, and the association was replicated in an independent cohort. A further reported finding was that TCR beta sequences accurately predicted the HLA-A and HLA-B alleles for most subjects in the first cohort. A later analysis associated 15,000 or so TCR beta sequences with specific HLA alleles at a false discovery rate of 0.05. HLA typing was unavailable for some donors at each locus, so association tests used only the typed subset.

As for this clone: Its recognized antigen is unknown. No base quality values were provided; no much bigger clone lies one nucleotide off.

The CDR3 measures 14 amino acids from cysteine to phenylalanine. Only the CDR3 DNA stays, 42 bases, in frame from base 1. The junction carries 14 bases between V and J, which are trimmed by 2 bases and 6 bases respectively. CDR1 and CDR2 (GTSNPN, SVGIG) derive from the germline V gene (reference sequence). Library generation was performed with the immunoSEQ multiplex PCR assay. For the multiplex PCR, a mixture combining 60 forward primers for TCR Vbeta segments and 13 reverse primers for TCR Jbeta segments was used. A multiplex PCR assay on genomic DNA amplified the CDR3 region of rearranged TCR beta genes. On the Illumina HiSeq System, the amplified TCR beta libraries were sequenced as 87-base-pair reads. Processing in the source paper ran as follows. A later analysis tallied 75 million to 95 million unique TCR beta chains across the 666 repertoires, and approximately 12 million of those chains were shared by two or more donors. Raw reads were error-corrected and collapsed into unique sequences with a nearest-neighbor algorithm that merged closely related sequences to remove PCR and sequencing errors. Alignment of CDR3 sequences to IMGT reference sequences was used to assign V, D and J gene segments. Each retained sequence needed at least a six-nucleotide match to both a V gene segment and a J gene segment. Rearrangements were classified as productive when the CDR3 lacked stop codons and remained in frame with V and J, and all other rearrangements were classified as non-productive. Following IMGT convention, CDR3 was defined as the stretch from the second conserved V-encoded cysteine to the conserved J-encoded phenylalanine. Sequences without an unambiguous match to a single V gene segment were excluded from the earlier analysis of approximately 560 of the donors. An earlier analysis of 587 of the donors classified V segments as functional when productive rearrangements were above 56.7% and as segregating when the standard deviation between donors was above 5%. A statistical classification framework was built for diagnosing cytomegalovirus status from the catalog of TCR beta chain sequences. In a later analysis, V and J genes were assigned by comparing TCR nucleotide sequences against IMGT/GENE-DB human TR gene sequences. Using the TCRdist pipeline, a later analysis assigned CDR3 sequences along with most-parsimonious VDJ recombination scenarios. In a later analysis, every TCR beta chain was defined by the combination of its CDR3 amino acid sequence and its V-gene family, and reads without a unique V-gene family were dropped. To address suspected cross-contamination and a sequencing artifact, a later analysis removed roughly 580 highly shared, low-generation-probability nucleotide sequences. In a later analysis, a clonal expansion index for each public chain was calculated from normalized within-repertoire ranks of inferred template counts. In a later analysis, generation probabilities were computed with a VDJ recombination model fitted to out-of-frame rearrangements, and the resulting probabilities were checked against IGoR. In a later analysis, TCR-TCR, TCR-HLA and TCR-CMV co-occurrence was scored with hypergeometric tests, and a repertoire-size bias correction was applied to TCR pairs. A later analysis estimated false discovery rates by permuting HLA or CMV assignments 20 times. In a later analysis, co-occurring TCRs were grouped with DBSCAN, and TCRdist sequence similarity was added when clustering was performed within HLA-allele-positive subsets. Repertoires with fewer than 30,000 or more than 120,000 public chains were left out of co-occurrence clustering, as were roughly five repertoires with anomalous nucleotide sharing. TCRdb mirrors the immuneACCESS table, restricted to in-frame sequences. Some clones are absent from its copies; in checked studies, under half trace to an unresolved V gene, and the reason for the others is unknown. V and J calls and clone size are those listed in that table; D and trimming were worked out from the DNA. The sample profile shows 150,000 to 200,000 clones; 85% of them were found once. The ten largest clones take up 1% of the sample.

The cohort consisted of 600 to 750 healthy bone marrow donors. At the time of sampling, every cohort member was nominally healthy, though immune exposures that went unrecorded were likely present. The donor was CMV seronegative and was included in the group of around 320 seronegative cohort members. Each donor provided a peripheral blood sample, and peripheral blood mononuclear cells were used for TCR beta sequencing. Genomic DNA was extracted from the blood cell samples with the Qiagen DNeasy Blood Extraction Kit. The sequence was collected from a boy aged 2 to 10 in good health and CMV-seronegative. The chain employs TRBV30 and TRBJ2-1, with a tentative D gene TRBD2 over 7 matching bases. Sample: PBMCs. The bases read TGTGCCTGGAGTTTCGGGGGGCGGGGCAATGAGCAGTTCTTC. Its translation is CAWSFGGRGNEQFF.